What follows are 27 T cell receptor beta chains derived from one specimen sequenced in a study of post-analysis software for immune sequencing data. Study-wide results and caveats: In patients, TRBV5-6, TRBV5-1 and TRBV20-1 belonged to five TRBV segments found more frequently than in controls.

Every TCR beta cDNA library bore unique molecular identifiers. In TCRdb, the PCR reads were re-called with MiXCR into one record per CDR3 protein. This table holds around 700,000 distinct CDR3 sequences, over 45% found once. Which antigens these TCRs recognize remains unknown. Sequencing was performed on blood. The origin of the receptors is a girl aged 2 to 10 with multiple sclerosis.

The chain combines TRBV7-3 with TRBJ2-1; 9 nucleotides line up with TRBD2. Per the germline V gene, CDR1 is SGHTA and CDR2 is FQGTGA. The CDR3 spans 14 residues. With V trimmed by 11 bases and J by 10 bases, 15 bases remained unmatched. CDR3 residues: CAGCIGTSWGEQFF. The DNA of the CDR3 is TGTGCCGGGTGTATCGGGACTAGCTGGGGGGAGCAGTTCTTC.

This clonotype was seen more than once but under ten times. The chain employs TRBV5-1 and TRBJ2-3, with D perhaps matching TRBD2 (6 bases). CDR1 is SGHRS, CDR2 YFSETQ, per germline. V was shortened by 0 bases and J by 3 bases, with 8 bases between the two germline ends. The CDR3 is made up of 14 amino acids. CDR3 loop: CASSLVAETDTQYF. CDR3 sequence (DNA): TGCGCCAGCAGCTTGGTAGCGGAGACAGATACGCAGTATTTT. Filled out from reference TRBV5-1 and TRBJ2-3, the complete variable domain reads KAGVTQTPRYLIKTRGQQVTLSCSPISGHRSVSWYQQTPGQGLQFLFEYFSETQRNKGNFPGRFSGRQFSNSRSEMNVSTLELGDSALYLCASSLVAETDTQYFGPGTRLTVL.

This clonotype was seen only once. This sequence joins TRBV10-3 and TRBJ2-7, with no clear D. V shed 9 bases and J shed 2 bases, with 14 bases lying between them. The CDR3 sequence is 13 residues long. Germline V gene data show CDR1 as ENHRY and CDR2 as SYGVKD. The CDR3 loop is CAIQMYPAYEQYF. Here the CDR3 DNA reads TGTGCCATTCAGATGTACCCAGCCTACGAGCAGTACTTC.

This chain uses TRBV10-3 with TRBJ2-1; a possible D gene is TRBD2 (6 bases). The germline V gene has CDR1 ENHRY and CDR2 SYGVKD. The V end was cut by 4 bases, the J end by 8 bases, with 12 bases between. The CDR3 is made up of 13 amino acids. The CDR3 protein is CAISATSSDEQFF. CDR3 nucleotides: TGTGCCATCAGTGCAACTAGCTCCGATGAGCAGTTCTTC.

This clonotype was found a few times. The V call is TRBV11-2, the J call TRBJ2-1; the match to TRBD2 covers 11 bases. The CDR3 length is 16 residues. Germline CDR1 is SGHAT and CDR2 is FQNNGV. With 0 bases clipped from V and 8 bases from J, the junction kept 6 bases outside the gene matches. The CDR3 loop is CASSLDLLAGGYEQFF. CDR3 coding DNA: TGTGCCAGCAGCTTAGATCTTCTAGCGGGAGGCTATGAGCAGTTCTTC.

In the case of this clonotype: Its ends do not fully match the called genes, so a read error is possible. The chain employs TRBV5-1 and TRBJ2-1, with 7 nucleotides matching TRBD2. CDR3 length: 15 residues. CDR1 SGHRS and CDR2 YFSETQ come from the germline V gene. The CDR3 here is CASSSLPGGDKEQFF. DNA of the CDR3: TGCGCCAGCAGCTCGTTACCGGGAGGCGACAAAGAGCAGTTCTTC.

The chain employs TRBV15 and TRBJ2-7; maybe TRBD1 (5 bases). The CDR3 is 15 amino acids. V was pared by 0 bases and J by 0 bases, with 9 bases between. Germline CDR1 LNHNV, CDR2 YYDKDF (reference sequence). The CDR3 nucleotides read TGTGCCACCAGCAGAGATAGCAGGGCCTCCTACGAGCAGTACTTC. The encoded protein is CATSRDSRASYEQYF.

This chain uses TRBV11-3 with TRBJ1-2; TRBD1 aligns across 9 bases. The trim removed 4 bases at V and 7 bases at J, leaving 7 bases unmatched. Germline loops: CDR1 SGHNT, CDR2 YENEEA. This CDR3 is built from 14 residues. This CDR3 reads CASSWDREAAGYTF. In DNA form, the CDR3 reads TGTGCCAGCAGCTGGGACAGGGAAGCGGCTGGCTACACCTTC.

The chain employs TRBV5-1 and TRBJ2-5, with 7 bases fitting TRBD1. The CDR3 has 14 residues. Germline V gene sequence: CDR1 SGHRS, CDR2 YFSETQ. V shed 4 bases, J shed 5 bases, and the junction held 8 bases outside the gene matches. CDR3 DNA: TGCGCCAGCAGCCTAGGGACAGTCGGGGAGACCCAGTACTTC. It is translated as CASSLGTVGETQYF.

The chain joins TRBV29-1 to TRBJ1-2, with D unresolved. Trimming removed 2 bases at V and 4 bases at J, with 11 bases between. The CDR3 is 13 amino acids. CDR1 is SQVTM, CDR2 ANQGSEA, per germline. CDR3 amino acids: CSVEPGLGYGYTF. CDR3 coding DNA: TGCAGCGTTGAACCAGGCTTGGGCTATGGCTACACCTTC.

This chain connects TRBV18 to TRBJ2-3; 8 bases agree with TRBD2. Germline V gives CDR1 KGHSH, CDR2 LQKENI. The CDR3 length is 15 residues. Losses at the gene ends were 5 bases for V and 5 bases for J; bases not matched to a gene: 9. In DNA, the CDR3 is TGTGCCAGCTCAACCGGGGGGGGCTGGAAAGATACGCAGTATTTT. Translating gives CASSTGGGWKDTQYF.

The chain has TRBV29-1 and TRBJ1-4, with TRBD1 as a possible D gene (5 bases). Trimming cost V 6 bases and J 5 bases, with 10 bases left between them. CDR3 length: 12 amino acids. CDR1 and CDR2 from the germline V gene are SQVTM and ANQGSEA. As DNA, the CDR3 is TGCAGCGTCCTGACAGAAAATGAAAAACTGTTTTTT. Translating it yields CSVLTENEKLFF.

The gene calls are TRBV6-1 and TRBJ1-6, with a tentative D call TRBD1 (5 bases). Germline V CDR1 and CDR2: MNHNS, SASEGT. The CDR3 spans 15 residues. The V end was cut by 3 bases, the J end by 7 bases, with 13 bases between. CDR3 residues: CASSEEGIRNSPLHF. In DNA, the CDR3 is TGTGCCAGCAGTGAGGAGGGGATTCGGAATTCACCCCTCCACTTT.

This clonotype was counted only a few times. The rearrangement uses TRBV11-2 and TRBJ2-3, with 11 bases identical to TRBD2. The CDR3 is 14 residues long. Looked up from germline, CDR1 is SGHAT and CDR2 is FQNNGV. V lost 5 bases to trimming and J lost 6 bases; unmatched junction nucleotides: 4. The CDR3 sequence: CASSPSGGPDTQYF. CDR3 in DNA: TGTGCCAGCAGCCCTAGCGGGGGGCCGGATACGCAGTATTTT.

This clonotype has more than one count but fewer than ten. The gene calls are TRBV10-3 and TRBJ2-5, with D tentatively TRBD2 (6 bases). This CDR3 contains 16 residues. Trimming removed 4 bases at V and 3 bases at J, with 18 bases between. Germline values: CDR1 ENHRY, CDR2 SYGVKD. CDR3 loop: CAISGLGIAGKETQYF. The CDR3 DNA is TGTGCCATCAGTGGGCTCGGCATCGCGGGAAAAGAGACCCAGTACTTC.

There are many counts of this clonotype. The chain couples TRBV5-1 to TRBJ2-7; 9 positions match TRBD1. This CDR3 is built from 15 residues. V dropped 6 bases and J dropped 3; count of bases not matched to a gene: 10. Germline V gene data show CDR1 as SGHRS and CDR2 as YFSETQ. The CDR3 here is CASNSRGQGFYEQYF. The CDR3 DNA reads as TGCGCCAGCAACTCTCGGGGACAGGGCTTCTACGAGCAGTACTTC.

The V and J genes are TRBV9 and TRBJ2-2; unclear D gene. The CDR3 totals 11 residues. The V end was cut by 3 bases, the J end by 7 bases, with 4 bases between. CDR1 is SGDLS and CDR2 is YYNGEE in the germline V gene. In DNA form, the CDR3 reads TGTGCCAGCAGCGGGAGCGGGGAGCTGTTTTTT. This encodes CASSGSGELFF.

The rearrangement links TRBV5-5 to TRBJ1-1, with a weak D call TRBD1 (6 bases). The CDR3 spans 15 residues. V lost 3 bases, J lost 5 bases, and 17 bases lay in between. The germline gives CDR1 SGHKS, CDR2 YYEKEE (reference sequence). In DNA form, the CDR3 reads TGTGCCAGCAGCTCCTCGGGAGGGGGGAGTACTGAAGCTTTCTTT. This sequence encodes CASSSSGGGSTEAFF.

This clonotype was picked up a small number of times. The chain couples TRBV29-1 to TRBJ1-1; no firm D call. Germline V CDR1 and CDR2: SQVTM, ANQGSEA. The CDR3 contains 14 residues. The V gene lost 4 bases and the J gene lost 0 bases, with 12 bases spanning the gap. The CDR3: CSVVSQIMNTEAFF. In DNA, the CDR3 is TGCAGCGTTGTCTCCCAGATTATGAACACTGAAGCTTTCTTT.

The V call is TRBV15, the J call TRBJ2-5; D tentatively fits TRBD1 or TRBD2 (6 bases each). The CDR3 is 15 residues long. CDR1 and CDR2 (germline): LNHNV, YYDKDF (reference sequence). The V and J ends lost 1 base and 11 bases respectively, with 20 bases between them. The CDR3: CATSRVAGTRNEQYF. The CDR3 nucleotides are TGTGCCACCAGCAGAGTTGCGGGGACACGGAATGAGCAGTACTTC.

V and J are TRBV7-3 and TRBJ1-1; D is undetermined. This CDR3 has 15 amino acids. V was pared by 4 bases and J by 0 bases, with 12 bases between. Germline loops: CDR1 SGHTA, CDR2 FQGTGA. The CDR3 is CASSSTGPMNTEAFF. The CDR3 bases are TGTGCCAGCAGCTCTACCGGGCCGATGAACACTGAAGCTTTCTTT. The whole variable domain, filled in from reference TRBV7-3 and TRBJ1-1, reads GAGVSQTPSNKVTEKGKYVELRCDPISGHTALYWYRQSLGQGPEFLIYFQGTGAADDSGLPNDRFFAVRPEGSVSTLKIQRTERGDSAVYLCASSSTGPMNTEAFFGQGTRLTVV.

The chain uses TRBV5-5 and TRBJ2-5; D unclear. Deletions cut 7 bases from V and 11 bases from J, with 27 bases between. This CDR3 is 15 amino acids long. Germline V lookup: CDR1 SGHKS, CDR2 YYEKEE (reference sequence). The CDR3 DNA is TGTGCCAGCCTACCCGGTGGGCGGATCTGGGGTGAGCAGTACTTC. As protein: CASLPGGRIWGEQYF.

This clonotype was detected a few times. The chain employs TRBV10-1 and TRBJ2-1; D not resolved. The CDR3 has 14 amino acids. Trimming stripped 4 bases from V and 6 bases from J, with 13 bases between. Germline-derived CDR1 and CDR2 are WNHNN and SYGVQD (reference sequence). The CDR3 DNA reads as TGCGCCAGCAGTGTTTTTTCGACCTCCAATGAGCAGTTCTTC. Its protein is CASSVFSTSNEQFF.

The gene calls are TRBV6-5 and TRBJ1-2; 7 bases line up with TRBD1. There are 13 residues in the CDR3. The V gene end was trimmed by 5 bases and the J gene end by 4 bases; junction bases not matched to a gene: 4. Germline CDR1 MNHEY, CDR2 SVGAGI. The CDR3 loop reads CASSRTGPYGYTF. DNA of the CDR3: TGTGCCAGCAGTCGGACAGGCCCCTATGGCTACACCTTC.

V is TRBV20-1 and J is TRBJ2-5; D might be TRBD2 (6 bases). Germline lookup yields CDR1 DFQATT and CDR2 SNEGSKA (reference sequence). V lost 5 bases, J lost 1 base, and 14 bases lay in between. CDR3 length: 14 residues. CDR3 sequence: CSASLGTLQETQYF. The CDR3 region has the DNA TGCAGTGCTTCCCTCGGGACTCTCCAAGAGACCCAGTACTTC.

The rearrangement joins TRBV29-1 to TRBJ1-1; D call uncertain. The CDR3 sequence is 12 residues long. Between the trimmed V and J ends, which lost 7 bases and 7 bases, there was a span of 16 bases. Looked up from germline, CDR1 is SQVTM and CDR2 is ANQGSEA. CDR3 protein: CSARKTDGEAFF. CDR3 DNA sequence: TGCAGCGCTCGCAAGACCGACGGTGAAGCTTTCTTT. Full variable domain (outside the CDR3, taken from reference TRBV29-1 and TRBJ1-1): SAVISQKPSRDICQRGTSLTIQCQVDSQVTMMFWYRQQPGQSLTLIATANQGSEATYESGFVIDKFPISRPNLTFSTLTVSNMSPEDSSIYLCSARKTDGEAFFGQGTRLTVV.

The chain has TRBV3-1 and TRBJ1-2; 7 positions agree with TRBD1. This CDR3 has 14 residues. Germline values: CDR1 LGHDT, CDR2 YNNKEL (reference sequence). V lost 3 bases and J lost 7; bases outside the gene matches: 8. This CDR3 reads CASSQVEGAAGYTF. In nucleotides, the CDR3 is TGTGCCAGCAGCCAGGTCGAGGGGGCGGCTGGCTACACCTTC.